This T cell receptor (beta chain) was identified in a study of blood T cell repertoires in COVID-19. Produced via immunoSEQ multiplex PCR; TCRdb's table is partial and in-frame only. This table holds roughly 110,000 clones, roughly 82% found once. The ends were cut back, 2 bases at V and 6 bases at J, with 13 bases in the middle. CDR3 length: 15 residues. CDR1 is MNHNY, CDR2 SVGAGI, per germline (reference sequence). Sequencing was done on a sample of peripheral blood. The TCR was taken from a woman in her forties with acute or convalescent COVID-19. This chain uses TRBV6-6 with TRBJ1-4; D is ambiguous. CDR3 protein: CASSYPAAPDEKLFF. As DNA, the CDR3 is TGTGCCAGCAGTTACCCCGCGGCTCCAGATGAAAAACTGTTTTTT.